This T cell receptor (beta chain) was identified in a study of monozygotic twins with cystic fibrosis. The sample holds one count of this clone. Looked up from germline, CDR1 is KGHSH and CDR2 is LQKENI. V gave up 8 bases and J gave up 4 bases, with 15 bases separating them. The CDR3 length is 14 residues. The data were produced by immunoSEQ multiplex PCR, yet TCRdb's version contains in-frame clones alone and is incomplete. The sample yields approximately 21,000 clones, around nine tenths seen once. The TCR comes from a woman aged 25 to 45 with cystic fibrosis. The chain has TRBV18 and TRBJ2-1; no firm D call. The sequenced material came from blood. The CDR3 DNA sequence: TGTGCCAGCGCACGGCTTTCGCGGTACAATGAGCAGTTCTTC. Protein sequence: CASARLSRYNEQFF.